A single sample is the source of the 21 T cell receptor beta chains below, sequenced in a study of blood T cell repertoires in COVID-19. The repertoire was sequenced with immunoSEQ multiplex PCR; TCRdb's copy has only in-frame clones and lacks some. The table shows under 250,000 clones, with about 82% occurring only once. The sample comprised peripheral blood. These TCRs come from a woman between 70 and 85 years old with COVID-19, enrolled during active disease.

The chain has TRBV27 and TRBJ2-7; the match to TRBD1 covers 7 bases. Germline values: CDR1 MNHEY, CDR2 SMNVEV (reference sequence). V was clipped by 3 bases and J by 8 bases; unmatched bases: 13. The CDR3 runs to 15 residues. CDR3 amino acids: CASSFRTGGDPKQYF. In DNA form, the CDR3 reads TGTGCCAGCAGTTTCCGGACAGGTGGGGATCCAAAGCAGTACTTC.

The chain employs TRBV5-4 and TRBJ2-2; possibly TRBD1 for D (5 bases). The germline V gene encodes CDR1 SGHNT and CDR2 YYREEE (reference sequence). The CDR3 has 17 amino acids. V was trimmed by 4 bases and J by 8 bases, leaving 24 bases between them. The CDR3 loop reads CASSLQAAGAPRGELFF. DNA for the CDR3: TGTGCCAGCAGCCTTCAGGCGGCTGGGGCCCCAAGAGGGGAGCTGTTTTTT.

The chain carries TRBV12-3 or TRBV12-4 and TRBJ1-3; D call uncertain. The CDR3 is 12 amino acids. The V gene lost 1 base and the J gene lost 7 bases, with 5 bases spanning the gap. CDR3 residues: CASSLVRNTIYF. The DNA of the CDR3 is TGTGCCAGCAGTTTAGTCAGGAACACCATATATTTT.

This clone was recorded a few times. This rearrangement joins TRBV5-8 to TRBJ1-6, with D possibly matching TRBD1 (6 bases). Trimming pared 4 bases from V and 11 bases from J, leaving 16 bases between. The CDR3 is 14 residues long. CDR1 and CDR2 from the germline V gene are SGHTS and YDEGEE. CDR3 coding DNA: TGTGCCAGCAGCCCTGGACAGATTGGGGCACCCCTCCACTTT. As protein: CASSPGQIGAPLHF.

The chain joins TRBV27 to TRBJ2-5; 16 bases are shared with TRBD2. The CDR3 totals 20 residues. V dropped 0 bases and J dropped 1; count of bases not matched to a gene: 8. The germline V gene has CDR1 MNHEY and CDR2 SMNVEV (reference sequence). CDR3 loop: CASSLSLGTSGRVPQETQYF. The CDR3 DNA is TGTGCCAGCAGTTTATCGCTCGGGACTAGCGGGAGGGTTCCCCAAGAGACCCAGTACTTC.

The chain carries TRBV9 and TRBJ2-1; 15 bases line up with TRBD2. The length of the CDR3 is 16 residues. J gave up 7 bases and V 0 bases, and 2 bases lay outside the gene matches. CDR1 and CDR2 (germline): SGDLS, YYNGEE. The CDR3 nucleotides are TGTGCCAGCAGCGTAGCCGGGACTAGCGGGGGGAATGAGCAGTTCTTC. This gives the protein CASSVAGTSGGNEQFF.

The chain has TRBV5-1 and TRBJ1-4; D may be TRBD1 (6 bases). The CDR3 consists of 16 residues. Germline V gene lookup returns CDR1 SGHRS and CDR2 YFSETQ. Trimming stripped 0 bases from V and 1 base from J, with 10 bases between. CDR3 sequence reads: CASSLAQGITNEKLFF. The CDR3 region has the DNA TGCGCCAGCAGCTTGGCCCAGGGGATAACTAATGAAAAACTGTTTTTT.

This chain connects TRBV5-1 to TRBJ2-7; 14 bases align to TRBD2. The J segment lost 2 bases and the V segment lost 3 bases, leaving 7 bases of the junction unmatched. There are 17 residues in the CDR3. CDR1 is SGHRS, CDR2 YFSETQ, per germline. Written as DNA, the CDR3 is TGCGCCAGCAGCTCTTTGACTAGCGGGGGGGCAACCTACGAGCAGTACTTC. Encoded protein: CASSSLTSGGATYEQYF.

The rearrangement links TRBV24-1 to TRBJ1-2; D remains unclear. The V and J ends lost 4 bases and 1 base respectively, with 9 bases between them. CDR1 and CDR2 from the germline V gene are KGHDR and SFDVKD. The CDR3 is 14 amino acids. The CDR3 bases are TGTGCCACCAGTGACCCTCTCCTTAACTATGGCTACACCTTC. It codes for CATSDPLLNYGYTF.

The genes are TRBV7-3 and TRBJ1-1; tentative D call: TRBD1 (5 bases). The CDR3 consists of 15 residues. Germline-derived CDR1 and CDR2 are SGHTA and FQGTGA. V shed 5 bases and J shed 4 bases, with 17 bases lying between them. The CDR3 protein is CASSPFGGVGTEAFF. For the CDR3, the DNA is TGTGCCAGCAGCCCTTTCGGGGGGGTGGGCACTGAAGCTTTCTTT.

V gene TRBV2 combines with J gene TRBJ1-1; 7 positions match TRBD1. The CDR3 loop spans 14 amino acids. V lost 5 bases and J lost 1; bases outside the gene matches: 4. Looked up from germline, CDR1 is SNHLY and CDR2 is FYNNEI. CDR3 residues: CASSQGQRNTEAFF. The CDR3 DNA sequence: TGTGCCAGCAGTCAGGGACAGCGGAACACTGAAGCTTTCTTT.

CDR3 DNA sequence: TGTGCCAGCAGCTTGGGGTCAGAGGGGGCCCTCAATGAAAAACTGTTTTTT. This codes for CASSLGSEGALNEKLFF. The genes are TRBV5-6 and TRBJ1-4, with TRBD1 matching over 7 bases. Unmatched junction bases numbered 10, after V lost 0 bases and J lost 5 bases. The CDR3 contains 17 residues. CDR1 and CDR2 from the germline V gene are SGHDT and YYEEEE.

This clone came up once. The chain joins TRBV3-1 (or the pseudogene TRBV3-2) to TRBJ2-1; 11 bases are a match to TRBD2. The CDR3 spans 16 residues. V dropped 1 base and J dropped 9; count of bases not matched to a gene: 8. CDR1 and CDR2 (germline): LGHDT, YNNKEL (reference sequence). The CDR3 sequence: CASSQGFSGGAGEQFF. The DNA for the CDR3 is TGTGCCAGCAGCCAAGGCTTTAGCGGGGGGGCGGGTGAGCAGTTCTTC.

The chain carries TRBV27 and TRBJ2-7; 7 nucleotides align to TRBD1. Germline V lookup: CDR1 MNHEY, CDR2 SMNVEV (reference sequence). The CDR3 extends over 17 amino acids. J lost 0 bases, V lost 6 bases, and 14 bases had no gene match. The CDR3 region is CASSLLGKGANSYEQYF. As DNA, the CDR3 is TGTGCCAGCAGCCTCCTAGGCAAGGGGGCCAACTCCTACGAGCAGTACTTC.

The V and J genes are TRBV3-1 (or the pseudogene TRBV3-2) and TRBJ1-3; D possibly corresponds to TRBD1 (5 bases). Looked up from germline, CDR1 is LGHDT and CDR2 is YNNKEL (reference sequence). The CDR3 has 18 residues. Trimming removed 4 bases from V and 1 base from J, with 20 bases in between. CDR3 sequence (DNA): TGTGCCAGCAGCCCACGAATCTCGGACGGGACTTCTGGAAACACCATATATTTT. Amino acids: CASSPRISDGTSGNTIYF.

The chain employs TRBV7-2 and TRBJ1-1; no reliable D call. The CDR3 totals 13 residues. V lost 5 bases, J lost 0 bases, and 7 bases lay in between. Germline CDR1 reads SGHTA; CDR2 reads FQGNSA. Here the CDR3 DNA reads TGTGCCAGCAGCAGTACGGTGAACACTGAAGCTTTCTTT. It specifies CASSSTVNTEAFF.

The gene calls are TRBV11-2 and TRBJ1-1; D call uncertain. Germline assignment: CDR1 SGHAT and CDR2 FQNNGV. V was clipped by 4 bases and J by 5 bases, with 8 bases between them. This CDR3 is 12 amino acids long. CDR3 sequence (DNA): TGTGCCAGCAGCTCCCAGGCAACTGAAGCTTTCTTT. Its protein is CASSSQATEAFF.

The chain has TRBV14 and TRBJ2-2; possible D gene TRBD1, 5 bases. Trimming removed 2 bases at V and 2 bases at J, with 9 bases between. The CDR3 runs 15 residues. Germline V gene data show CDR1 as SGHDN and CDR2 as FVKESK. In nucleotides, the CDR3 is TGTGCCAGCAGCCAACAGGGTGGTAACACCGGGGAGCTGTTTTTT. Translation gives CASSQQGGNTGELFF. Combining the CDR3 with reference TRBV14 and TRBJ2-2 gives the whole variable domain EAGVTQFPSHSVIEKGQTVTLRCDPISGHDNLYWYRRVMGKEIKFLLHFVKESKQDESGMPNNRFLAERTGGTYSTLKVQPAELEDSGVYFCASSQQGGNTGELFFGEGSRLTVL.

The chain is built from TRBV3-1 (or the pseudogene TRBV3-2) and TRBJ2-1, with TRBD2 identical over 10 bases. Trimming took 0 bases from V and 4 from J; bases not matched to a gene: 6. The CDR3 has 17 amino acids. Germline V gives CDR1 LGHDT, CDR2 YNNKEL (reference sequence). The CDR3 DNA follows: TGTGCCAGCAGCCAAGACCGGACTAGCGGACTATACAATGAGCAGTTCTTC. It codes for CASSQDRTSGLYNEQFF.

The chain recombines TRBV4-3 with TRBJ2-3; 7 nucleotides agree with TRBD2. This CDR3 contains 14 residues. V lost 4 bases, J lost 3 bases, and 4 bases stayed unmatched. Germline CDR1 and CDR2: LGHNA and YSLEER. The CDR3 spells CASSRGLVTDTQYF. CDR3 DNA: TGCGCCAGCAGCCGCGGACTAGTGACAGATACGCAGTATTTT.

This sequence joins TRBV5-6 and TRBJ2-3, with 10 bases matching TRBD2. V lost 1 base to trimming and J lost 2 bases; unmatched junction nucleotides: 4. There are 16 residues in the CDR3. In germline, CDR1 is SGHDT, CDR2 YYEEEE. The CDR3 sequence: CASSLTSGAFTDTQYF. The CDR3 nucleotides read TGTGCCAGCAGCTTGACTAGCGGGGCATTCACAGATACGCAGTATTTT.